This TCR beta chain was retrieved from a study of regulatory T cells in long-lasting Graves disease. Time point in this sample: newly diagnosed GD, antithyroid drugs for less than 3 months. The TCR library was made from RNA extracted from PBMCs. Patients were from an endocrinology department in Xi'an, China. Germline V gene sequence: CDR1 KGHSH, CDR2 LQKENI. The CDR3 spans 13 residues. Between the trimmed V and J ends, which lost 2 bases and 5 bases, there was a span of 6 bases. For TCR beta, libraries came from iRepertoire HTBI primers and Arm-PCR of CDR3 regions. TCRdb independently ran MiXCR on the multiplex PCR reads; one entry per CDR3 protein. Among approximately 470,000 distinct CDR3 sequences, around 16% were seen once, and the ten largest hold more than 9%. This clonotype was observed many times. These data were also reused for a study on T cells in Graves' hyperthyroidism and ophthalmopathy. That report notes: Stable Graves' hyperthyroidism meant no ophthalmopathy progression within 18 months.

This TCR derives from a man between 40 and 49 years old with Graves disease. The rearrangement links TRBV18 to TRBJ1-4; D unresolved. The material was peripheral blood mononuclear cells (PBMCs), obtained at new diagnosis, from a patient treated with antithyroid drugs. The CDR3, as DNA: TGTGCCAGCTCACCAAGGTTGAATGAAAAACTGTTTTTT. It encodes CASSPRLNEKLFF.